The T cell receptor (beta chain) described here comes from a study of T cell responses to AZD1222 COVID-19 vaccine (dated by TCRdb to the early 2020s). In the study overall: AZD1222 recipients with second doses at about 4 weeks or about 12 weeks were pooled, because spike-specific TCR depth and breadth did not differ between schedules. TCR sequencing was performed for roughly 240 trial participants, of whom about 210 were given two doses of AZD1222 and around 26 were given two doses of MenACWY control vaccine. Enrollment into the trials was organized by age into subgroups of 18-55, 56-69 and 70-plus years, and those subgroups contained about 160, 30 and 59 TCR-sequenced participants, respectively.

As encoded in the germline V gene, CDR1 is SGHTA while CDR2 is FQGTGA. The CDR3 holds 14 amino acids from the cysteine to the phenylalanine. CDR3 DNA only is kept here, 42 bases in frame from base 1. V loses 5 bases, J loses 0 bases, and the germline ends lie 11 bases apart. What the authors observed across the whole study: In the small 56-69-year group, the increase in depth fell short of significance, most likely because of low power. CD4 TCRs associated with the vaccine covered the entire spike protein, and the dominant responses were in regions 160-218 and 743-854. Because no samples from the day 14 peak response were available, repertoires could be characterized only after the peak T cell response. Spike-specific TCR breadth and depth rose significantly after two AZD1222 doses compared with day 0 and with MenACWY recipients. Epitopes outside the regions mutated in the B.1.351 and B.1.1.7 variants were reportedly recognized by nearly half of the unique spike-specific TCRs. Participants were mostly white British and included more females than males, and it was suggested by the authors that clonal diversity may have been underestimated. Only a handful of AZD1222 recipients were SARS-CoV-2 seropositive at baseline, limiting conclusions about previously exposed vaccinees.

The CDR3 regions of human TCRbeta chains were analyzed by immunosequencing. Per the source publication's procedure: TCRs in the repertoires were compared against a reference library of SARS-CoV-2-specific TCRs that had been generated with the MIRA antigen-specificity platform. Breadth was defined as the fraction of unique TCRs that were SARS-CoV-2-associated, and depth was defined as the fraction of total T cells that were SARS-CoV-2-associated. Each spike-specific TCR was assigned to its reactive spike region and to a CD4 or CD8 class using the MIRA data. Log10-transformed breadth and depth values were compared by one-way ANOVA with Sidak's multiple comparisons tests. In its TCRdb copy, this immuneACCESS table keeps in-frame sequences only and misses some clones. Where compared with another copy, unresolved V genes explain less than half of these, and the others have no known cause. The DNA gave D and trimming, while V, J and clone size come from that table. For this sample there are around 97,000 clones; 91% appear just once. The top ten clonotypes cover 45% to 55% of the sample.

The sample's time point, from its label and the paper: baseline before first vaccination. Vaccinee samples came from UK trials COV001 and COV002, including a single-blind randomized controlled phase 2/3 trial of AZD1222 (ChAdOx1 nCoV-19) in healthy adults. For TCRbeta chain sequencing, PBMC samples were collected from trial participants at day 0 and at day 28 after the second dose. With regard to this clone: What this receptor recognizes is not known. No base-level quality is on record; no much larger clone is a single base apart.

The rearrangement combines TRBV7-3 with TRBJ2-7; the D gene is perhaps TRBD1, on 6 matching bases. This TCR came from an adult in good health. Here the sequenced sample was peripheral blood, taken on day 0 of AZD1222 vaccination. The DNA sequence reads TGTGCCAGCAGCCCCGACAGGAACTCCTACGAGCAGTACTTC. Its protein is CASSPDRNSYEQYF.